Below, 27 T cell receptor beta chains from the same sample are listed, as sequenced in a study of cytomegalovirus exposure and HLA in healthy donors. Vbeta (60) and Jbeta (13) primers were used in the PCR. Assay used: immunoSEQ multiplex PCR; TCRdb lists only in-frame clones, some missing. Altogether approximately 100,000 clones are present, around three quarters being singletons, with the ten largest covering about 10%. Input material: PBMCs. The source of these receptors is a man aged 35-49 years in good health and CMV-seropositive.

This chain joins TRBV29-1 and TRBJ2-7, with 9 nucleotides matching TRBD1. V lost 6 bases and J lost 3; bases outside the gene matches: 6. CDR3 length: 13 amino acids. CDR1 and CDR2 (germline): SQVTM, ANQGSEA. The CDR3 DNA reads TGCAGCGTCGAAAGGGGACAGGGCTACGAGCAGTACTTC. Protein sequence: CSVERGQGYEQYF.

The chain is built from TRBV5-1 and TRBJ2-1; no firm D call. This CDR3 comprises 15 residues. Per germline, CDR1 SGHRS and CDR2 YFSETQ. V was cut by 0 bases and J by 6 bases, with 13 bases left in between. The DNA for the CDR3 is TGCGCCAGCAGCTTGGTCGGTTTATCTAGCAATGAGCAGTTCTTC. Protein sequence: CASSLVGLSSNEQFF.

The CDR3 loop reads CASSLVPVNEQFF. DNA of the CDR3: TGTGCCAGCAGCTTAGTTCCCGTCAATGAGCAGTTCTTC. This chain links TRBV11-1 with TRBJ2-1; D gene uncertain. The germline V and J ends were trimmed by 1 base and 6 bases, with 7 bases remaining between them. The CDR3 runs to 13 residues. Germline values: CDR1 SGHAT, CDR2 FQDESV (reference sequence).

The V call is TRBV5-1, the J call TRBJ1-5, with a weak D call TRBD1 (6 bases). V lost 2 bases and J lost 5, with 14 bases in between. Germline CDR1 and CDR2: SGHRS and YFSETQ. The CDR3 runs 15 residues. Here the CDR3 DNA reads TGCGCCAGCAGCTTAAGAGGGGGTATCTATCAGCCCCAGCATTTT. Protein sequence: CASSLRGGIYQPQHF.

V gene TRBV7-6 combines with J gene TRBJ2-7; 7 bases line up with TRBD1. Germline V gene data show CDR1 as SGHVS and CDR2 as FNYEAQ. With V trimmed by 2 bases and J by 2 bases, 0 bases remained unmatched. CDR3 length: 13 residues. The CDR3 region has the DNA TGTGCCAGCAGCTTACAGGGGGCCTACGAGCAGTACTTC. Protein product: CASSLQGAYEQYF.

The chain joins TRBV11-2 to TRBJ2-1; 7 bases align to TRBD1. Per germline, CDR1 SGHAT and CDR2 FQNNGV. The length of the CDR3 is 16 residues. Germline trimming cut 7 bases from V and 4 bases from J; bases unmatched to any gene: 13. The CDR3 DNA follows: TGTGCCAGCAAACAGAATCCGGGACAGAAGTACAATGAGCAGTTCTTC. Translating it yields CASKQNPGQKYNEQFF.

The rearrangement joins TRBV29-1 to TRBJ1-1; TRBD1 agrees at 7 bases. Per germline, CDR1 SQVTM and CDR2 ANQGSEA. The CDR3 is 14 amino acids. V was pared by 5 bases and J by 3 bases, with 9 bases of the junction left unmatched. CDR3 DNA sequence: TGCAGCGTTAATCAACAGGGGTCGTACACTGAAGCTTTCTTT. It yields the protein CSVNQQGSYTEAFF.

The genes are TRBV4-3 and TRBJ2-7, with D possibly being TRBD2 (5 bases). Germline V lookup: CDR1 LGHNA, CDR2 YSLEER. The CDR3 runs 17 residues. V was cut by 0 bases and J by 0 bases, with 15 bases left in between. CDR3 in DNA: TGCGCCAGCAGCCAAGAGTTCGGACTCCTGAGCTCCTACGAGCAGTACTTC. Its protein product is CASSQEFGLLSSYEQYF.

The genes are TRBV18 and TRBJ2-5; the D gene is possibly TRBD1 (6 bases). With the DNA end fitting TRBJ2-7 better, the J assignment may be wrong. CDR1 and CDR2 from the germline V gene are KGHSH and LQKENI. The CDR3 loop spans 12 amino acids. This CDR3 is CASSRLGGEQYF. The CDR3 DNA reads TGTGCCAGCTCACGTTTAGGGGGCGAGCAGTACTTC.

The CDR3 spells CASSVRGALDNEQFF. CDR3 DNA: TGCGCCAGCAGCGTGCGGGGGGCCTTAGACAATGAGCAGTTCTTC. The chain carries TRBV5-1 and TRBJ2-1, with 8 bases identical to TRBD2. CDR1 and CDR2 (germline): SGHRS, YFSETQ. This CDR3 region has 15 residues. Germline trimming cut 4 bases from V and 5 bases from J; bases unmatched to any gene: 8.

Only one count was recorded for this clone. The gene calls are TRBV4-2 and TRBJ2-7; 7 bases fit TRBD2. The germline V gene encodes CDR1 LGHNA and CDR2 YNFKEQ. This CDR3 is built from 15 residues. J lost 0 bases, V lost 2 bases, and 4 bases had no gene match. The CDR3 reads CASSQILADSYEQYF. The DNA for the CDR3 is TGTGCCAGCAGCCAAATCCTAGCGGACTCCTACGAGCAGTACTTC.

The rearrangement uses TRBV27 and TRBJ2-7, with D possibly TRBD2 on 7 matching bases. The CDR3 is made up of 17 amino acids. Looked up from germline, CDR1 is MNHEY and CDR2 is SMNVEV (reference sequence). V was pared by 0 bases and J by 4 bases, with 19 bases between. The CDR3 loop reads CASSLSPPGGGIYEQYF. CDR3 coding DNA: TGTGCCAGCAGTTTATCCCCCCCTGGGGGGGGCATTTACGAGCAGTACTTC.

The chain employs TRBV13 and TRBJ1-6; 10 bases line up with TRBD1. The V segment lost 5 bases and the J segment 6 bases; nucleotides outside the gene matches: 4. CDR3 length: 15 residues. CDR1 is PRHDT, CDR2 FYEKMQ, per germline (reference sequence). The CDR3 sequence is CASSRDRGRNSPLHF. The CDR3 DNA reads TGTGCCAGCAGCAGGGACAGGGGTCGTAATTCACCCCTCCACTTT.

The chain has TRBV19 and TRBJ1-3; no definite D call. Germline CDR1 reads LNHDA; CDR2 reads SQIVND (reference sequence). CDR3 length equals 12 residues. V was shortened by 8 bases and J by 0 bases, with 5 bases between the two germline ends. In nucleotides, the CDR3 is TGTGCCAGTCGAGGCTCTGGAAACACCATATATTTT. Translated, it gives CASRGSGNTIYF.

The rearrangement links TRBV7-3 to TRBJ2-2, with D perhaps matching TRBD1 (6 bases). Trimming shortened V by 3 bases and J by 7 bases, and 12 bases separated the two germline ends. This CDR3 is built from 14 residues. CDR1 and CDR2 (germline): SGHTA, FQGTGA. This chain's CDR3 is CASSFNRGGGELFF. The DNA for the CDR3 is TGTGCCAGCAGCTTCAATAGAGGGGGCGGGGAGCTGTTTTTT.

The V gene is TRBV28, the J gene TRBJ1-3; TRBD1 aligns across 11 bases. This CDR3 region has 16 residues. Germline V CDR1 and CDR2: MDHEN, SYDVKM. The V segment lost 5 bases and the J segment 4 bases; nucleotides outside the gene matches: 7. CDR3 DNA: TGTGCCAGCAGTCCTGGACAGGGGGCTATGGGAAACACCATATATTTT. Translation gives CASSPGQGAMGNTIYF.

Written as DNA, the CDR3 is TGTGCCAGCAGTGAACTTCAAGGAGCCCAAGAGACCCAGTACTTC. Translation: CASSELQGAQETQYF. This chain uses TRBV6-1 with TRBJ2-5; D uncertain. The CDR3 has 15 amino acids. V shed 2 bases and J shed 1 base, with 11 bases lying between them. Germline values: CDR1 MNHNS, CDR2 SASEGT.

In this sample, this clone turned up a few times. V and J are TRBV7-3 and TRBJ2-3, with unresolved D. V was cut by 2 bases and J by 0 bases, with 6 bases left in between. Germline V gene lookup returns CDR1 SGHTA and CDR2 FQGTGA. The CDR3 runs 14 residues. CDR3 region: CASSLSPSTDTQYF. CDR3 bases: TGTGCCAGCAGCTTATCTCCTAGCACAGATACGCAGTATTTT. Full variable domain (remainder filled in from reference TRBV7-3 and TRBJ2-3): GAGVSQTPSNKVTEKGKYVELRCDPISGHTALYWYRQSLGQGPEFLIYFQGTGAADDSGLPNDRFFAVRPEGSVSTLKIQRTERGDSAVYLCASSLSPSTDTQYFGPGTRLTVL.

The rearrangement uses TRBV28 and TRBJ2-7, with TRBD2 matching over 7 bases. This CDR3 is 16 amino acids long. V shed 9 bases and J 4 bases; nucleotides not matched to a gene: 18. Germline loops: CDR1 MDHEN, CDR2 SYDVKM. The CDR3 protein is CASRWGGGAGAYEQYF. CDR3 coding DNA: TGTGCCAGTCGGTGGGGTGGAGGGGCGGGAGCTTACGAGCAGTACTTC. The entire variable domain, with the rest obtained from reference TRBV28 and TRBJ2-7, is as follows: DVKVTQSSRYLVKRTGEKVFLECVQDMDHENMFWYRQDPGLGLRLIYFSYDVKMKEKGDIPEGYSVSREKKERFSLILESASTNQTSMYLCASRWGGGAGAYEQYFGPGTRLTVT.

This clone has only a few counts. The chain is built from TRBV7-9 and TRBJ2-5; 8 bases are a match to TRBD1. Germline lookup yields CDR1 SEHNR and CDR2 FQNEAQ (reference sequence). CDR3 length: 14 amino acids. V dropped 7 bases and J dropped 2; count of bases not matched to a gene: 6. CDR3 sequence: CASTVTGDQETQYF. In DNA form, the CDR3 reads TGTGCCAGCACCGTGACAGGGGATCAAGAGACCCAGTACTTC.

CDR3 protein: CASSQGWGRGSGEQYF. In DNA form, the CDR3 reads TGCGCCAGCAGCCAAGGGTGGGGAAGGGGATCAGGTGAGCAGTACTTC. The chain uses TRBV4-3 and TRBJ2-7; a possible D gene is TRBD1 (5 bases). The CDR3 runs 16 residues. Trimming stripped 1 base from V and 7 bases from J, with 20 bases between. Looked up from germline, CDR1 is LGHNA and CDR2 is YSLEER.

This clone was seen once. The chain carries TRBV10-2 and TRBJ1-1; D remains ambiguous. Trimming removed 8 bases at V and 0 bases at J, with 10 bases between. CDR1 is WSHSY, CDR2 SAAADI, per germline. This CDR3 comprises 13 residues. CDR3: CASGTGMNTEAFF. CDR3 sequence (DNA): TGCGCCAGCGGTACGGGGATGAACACTGAAGCTTTCTTT.

This clone was counted a few times. The rearrangement links TRBV6-5 to TRBJ2-1; 11 bases map to TRBD2. The CDR3 totals 13 residues. Germline CDR1 MNHEY, CDR2 SVGAGI. Trimming cost V 6 bases and J 15 bases; bases outside gene matches: 10. This chain's CDR3 is CASRETLAGGLFF. For the CDR3, the DNA is TGTGCCAGCAGAGAAACATTAGCGGGGGGGCTGTTCTTC.

The chain is built from TRBV6-5 and TRBJ1-2, with 8 positions matching TRBD1. The germline V gene encodes CDR1 MNHEY and CDR2 SVGAGI. J gave up 1 base and V 10 bases, and 11 bases lay outside the gene matches. The CDR3 spans 15 residues. The CDR3 protein is CATGGGTRHNYGYTF. The CDR3 DNA is TGTGCCACAGGGGGCGGGACACGCCATAACTATGGCTACACCTTC.

The CDR3, as DNA: TGCGCCAGCAACAAGGGGTTCGCGAACACCGGGGAGCTGTTTTTT. It yields the protein CASNKGFANTGELFF. The chain recombines TRBV5-1 with TRBJ2-2; a possible D gene is TRBD1 (5 bases). The germline gives CDR1 SGHRS, CDR2 YFSETQ. Trimming removed 6 bases from V and 0 bases from J, with 12 bases in between. This CDR3 is built from 15 residues.

This chain connects TRBV4-3 to TRBJ1-4, with 8 bases that match TRBD1. Trimming took 1 base from V and 8 from J; bases not matched to a gene: 9. The CDR3 is made up of 16 amino acids. The germline V gene has CDR1 LGHNA and CDR2 YSLEER. For the CDR3, the DNA is TGCGCCAGCAGCCAAGTTTCCGGCAGGGGGCGAGAAAAACTGTTTTTT. It is translated as CASSQVSGRGREKLFF.

The rearrangement joins TRBV2 to TRBJ1-1; D remains unclear. This CDR3 is built from 11 residues. CDR1 and CDR2 (germline): SNHLY, FYNNEI. Deletions cut 9 bases from V and 8 bases from J, with 13 bases between. In nucleotides, the CDR3 is TGTGCCAGTGTCCTCGCCAGAGAAGCTTTCTTT. Encoded protein: CASVLAREAFF.